This TCR beta chain was obtained from a study of identical twins. TCRdb redid the calling of the 5' RACE reads with MiXCR, one entry per CDR3 protein. The sample holds fewer than 900,000 distinct CDR3 sequences, roughly 18% seen once. This clonotype appeared many times. Antigen specificity is unknown. With V trimmed by 5 bases and J by 5 bases, 12 bases remained unmatched. This CDR3 comprises 16 residues. Findings of the study overall: Beta clonotypes that were abundant in cord blood contained fewer insertions, a pattern absent from memory repertoires.

These sequences were also reported in another study, on T cells expressing NK-cell markers. According to that study: Cells sorted as CD3+CD56+NKG2C+, CD3+CD56+NKG2C- and CD3+CD56-NKG2C+ T cells supplied the TCR beta repertoires. The study found dominant NKG2C+ clonotypes at roughly 1.0-8% of CD8+ T cells in five or six donors.

The genes are TRBV12-3 or TRBV12-4 and TRBJ1-1; TRBD1 matches at 9 bases. The TCR comes from a woman younger than 35 in good health. The sequenced sample consisted of PBMCs. CDR3 coding DNA: TGTGCCAGCAGTCCCCTTGGGACAGGGAGGTGGACTGAAGCTTTCTTT. It translates to CASSPLGTGRWTEAFF.